This T cell receptor (beta chain) is from a study of beta chain features in type 1 diabetes. Trimming pared 0 bases from V and 1 base from J, leaving 9 bases between. CDR1 is SGHDN, CDR2 FVKESK, per germline. CDR3 length: 15 amino acids. Expressed TCRB transcripts were sequenced because the entire RNA isolate underwent reverse transcription. Profiled with immunoSEQ multiplex PCR; TCRdb holds only in-frame clones, not every one. This table has 860,000 or so clones, 17% appearing once. The material sequenced was naive CD4+ T cells from blood. The clonotype originates from a young woman in good health. The gene calls are TRBV14 and TRBJ1-1; D is undetermined. The CDR3 DNA is TGTGCCAGCAGCCAAGATCCCGGCAGGAACACTGAAGCTTTCTTT. Translated, it gives CASSQDPGRNTEAFF.